The 29 T cell receptor beta chains in this list originate from one sample, sequenced in a study of cytomegalovirus exposure and HLA in healthy donors. The data were produced by immunoSEQ multiplex PCR, yet TCRdb's version contains in-frame clones alone and is incomplete. The sample has under 300,000 clones, roughly 89% seen once. Source material: PBMCs. Source of these receptors: a woman in her late teens or twenties in good health and CMV-seronegative.

Only one count was recorded for this clone. The CDR3 sequence is CASSLSFLAGRTGGTGELFF. The CDR3, as DNA: TGTGCCAGCAGCCTTTCGTTTCTAGCGGGACGTACTGGGGGCACCGGGGAGCTGTTTTTT. The V gene is TRBV5-4, the J gene TRBJ2-2; TRBD2 matches 9 bases. Germline trimming cut 4 bases from V and 4 bases from J; bases unmatched to any gene: 20. The CDR3 contains 20 residues. Germline CDR1 and CDR2: SGHNT and YYREEE (reference sequence).

The genes are TRBV14 and TRBJ2-3, with a tentative D call TRBD1 (5 bases). The germline V gene has CDR1 SGHDN and CDR2 FVKESK. With 0 bases removed from V and 2 bases from J, the gap between germline ends came to 12 bases. The CDR3 covers 16 residues. The CDR3 is CASSQDIHRNTDTQYF. CDR3 DNA: TGTGCCAGCAGCCAAGATATACACAGGAACACAGATACGCAGTATTTT.

This chain connects TRBV6-6 to TRBJ1-1; D gene ambiguous. V lost 7 bases and J 1 base, leaving 10 bases between the germline ends. CDR1 and CDR2 from the germline V gene are MNHNY and SVGAGI (reference sequence). The CDR3 length is 13 residues. As DNA, the CDR3 is TGTGCCAGCACCCCACAGAAGAACACTGAAGCTTTCTTT. This gives the protein CASTPQKNTEAFF.

The gene calls are TRBV5-1 and TRBJ2-3; 9 bases line up with TRBD2. The CDR3 is made up of 15 amino acids. V dropped 3 bases and J dropped 2; count of bases not matched to a gene: 4. CDR1 is SGHRS, CDR2 YFSETQ, per germline. In DNA, the CDR3 is TGCGCCAGCAGCTATTTAGCGGGGGTCACAGATACGCAGTATTTT. It specifies CASSYLAGVTDTQYF. The full variable domain, in which reference TRBV5-1 and TRBJ2-3 provide the parts outside the CDR3, is KAGVTQTPRYLIKTRGQQVTLSCSPISGHRSVSWYQQTPGQGLQFLFEYFSETQRNKGNFPGRFSGRQFSNSRSEMNVSTLELGDSALYLCASSYLAGVTDTQYFGPGTRLTVL.

This chain joins TRBV7-9 and TRBJ1-1, with D unresolved. Trimming cost V 6 bases and J 0 bases, with 5 bases left between them. The CDR3 has 12 amino acids. Per germline, CDR1 SEHNR and CDR2 FQNEAQ (reference sequence). The CDR3 loop is CASRRLNTEAFF. For the CDR3, the DNA is TGTGCCAGCAGGAGGCTGAACACTGAAGCTTTCTTT.

In regard to this clone: This specimen includes other DNA sequences encoding the same CDR3. This sequence joins TRBV28 and TRBJ2-5, with 8 bases that match TRBD1. The CDR3 has 13 residues. Germline V lookup: CDR1 MDHEN, CDR2 SYDVKM. V shed 6 bases and J 2 bases; nucleotides not matched to a gene: 2. As DNA, the CDR3 is TGTGCCAGCAGAGGACAGGGTCAAGAGACCCAGTACTTC. As protein: CASRGQGQETQYF.

J is TRBJ2-2 and V is TRBV5-1, with 16 bases that match TRBD2. J lost 2 bases, V lost 4 bases, and 5 bases had no gene match. CDR1 and CDR2 from the germline V gene are SGHRS and YFSETQ. The CDR3 contains 18 residues. CDR3 in DNA: TGCGCCAGCAGCCGCGGGACTAGCGGGGGGGCCAACACCGGGGAGCTGTTTTTT. Amino acids: CASSRGTSGGANTGELFF.

This chain uses TRBV5-1 with TRBJ1-2; D is undetermined. The length of the CDR3 is 14 residues. Germline lookup yields CDR1 SGHRS and CDR2 YFSETQ. The V gene lost 0 bases and the J gene lost 2 bases, with 8 bases spanning the gap. The CDR3 loop reads CASSLGGANYGYTF. The CDR3 DNA is TGCGCCAGCAGCTTGGGAGGAGCGAACTATGGCTACACCTTC.

This chain uses TRBV14 with TRBJ1-2, with D hard to call. The CDR3 covers 14 residues. Germline assignment: CDR1 SGHDN and CDR2 FVKESK. V was pared by 3 bases and J by 5 bases, with 13 bases between. The CDR3 region is CASSHRAGWYGYTF. CDR3 sequence (DNA): TGTGCCAGCAGCCACCGTGCGGGTTGGTATGGCTACACCTTC.

The chain joins TRBV5-6 to TRBJ2-3; 10 bases map to TRBD1. V gave up 4 bases and J gave up 4 bases; unmatched junction bases: 9. The CDR3 has 16 residues. Per the germline V gene, CDR1 is SGHDT and CDR2 is YYEEEE. CDR3 residues: CASSVPRDRGSDTQYF. CDR3 in DNA: TGTGCCAGCAGCGTTCCCCGGGACAGGGGATCAGATACGCAGTATTTT.

The chain uses TRBV11-2 and TRBJ2-7; TRBD1 aligns across 8 bases. V was pared by 5 bases and J by 5 bases, with 5 bases of the junction left unmatched. The CDR3 is 13 residues long. Germline V gene sequence: CDR1 SGHAT, CDR2 FQNNGV. This chain's CDR3 is CASSPTGGHEQYV. In DNA, the CDR3 is TGTGCCAGCAGCCCTACAGGGGGTCACGAGCAGTACGTC.

The genes are TRBV7-2 and TRBJ1-6, with 8 positions matching TRBD1. Germline V gene lookup returns CDR1 SGHTA and CDR2 FQGNSA. The CDR3 contains 15 residues. With 5 bases clipped from V and 9 bases from J, the junction kept 9 bases outside the gene matches. DNA of the CDR3: TGTGCCAGCAGCCTCGACAGGGGCTGGCCTTCACCCCTCCACTTT. Translated, it gives CASSLDRGWPSPLHF.

This chain links TRBV11-3 with TRBJ2-1; 14 bases line up with TRBD2. Germline CDR1 SGHNT, CDR2 YENEEA. The J segment lost 10 bases and the V segment lost 6 bases, leaving 14 bases of the junction unmatched. This CDR3 spans 17 amino acids. The CDR3 loop is CASSSYSGTSGGDEQFF. CDR3 DNA sequence: TGTGCCAGCAGTTCTTACTCCGGGACTAGCGGGGGCGACGAGCAGTTCTTC.

This chain uses TRBV19 with TRBJ1-4; D not certain. Deletions cut 6 bases from V and 3 bases from J, with 11 bases between. Germline V gene lookup returns CDR1 LNHDA and CDR2 SQIVND (reference sequence). The CDR3 extends over 14 amino acids. The CDR3 loop reads CASRSVDSNEKLFF. CDR3 nucleotides: TGTGCCAGTAGATCGGTCGATTCTAATGAAAAACTGTTTTTT.

The chain links TRBV9 to TRBJ2-7; no reliable D call. The germline CDR1 and CDR2 sequences are SGDLS and YYNGEE. The CDR3 runs 14 residues. Trimming took off 0 bases at V and 3 bases at J, with 10 bases between the two ends. The CDR3 protein is CASSVGTEFYEQYF. The CDR3 DNA follows: TGTGCCAGCAGCGTAGGTACAGAATTCTACGAGCAGTACTTC.

This chain links TRBV10-1 with TRBJ1-5, with no clear D. CDR1 is WNHNN and CDR2 is SYGVQD in the germline V gene (reference sequence). V lost 7 bases and J lost 10, with 20 bases in between. CDR3 length: 14 residues. Here the CDR3 DNA reads TGCGCCAGCACCTATAAGGCGCGGGGATTTCCCCAGCATTTT. This translates into CASTYKARGFPQHF.

The rearrangement joins TRBV6-4 to TRBJ1-2, with TRBD1 matching 8 bases. The CDR3 is 13 residues long. The ends lost 5 bases at V and 7 bases at J; junction bases unmatched: 6. Germline V lookup: CDR1 MRHNA, CDR2 SNTAGT. The CDR3 is CASSNQGAGGYTF. In nucleotides, the CDR3 is TGTGCCAGCAGTAATCAGGGGGCTGGTGGCTACACCTTC.

Concerning this clone itself: Additional DNA sequences in this sample encode the identical CDR3. V usage is TRBV5-1 and J usage is TRBJ2-3, with TRBD1 matching 10 bases. CDR3 length equals 14 residues. With 4 bases clipped from V and 4 bases from J, the junction kept 3 bases outside the gene matches. Germline CDR1 is SGHRS and CDR2 is YFSETQ. As DNA, the CDR3 is TGCGCCAGCAGCCCTGGACAGGGGGCAGATACGCAGTATTTT. It translates to CASSPGQGADTQYF.

In its sample, this clone was seen once. The genes are TRBV28 and TRBJ1-5, with 8 nucleotides matching TRBD1. In germline, CDR1 is MDHEN, CDR2 SYDVKM. J gave up 6 bases and V 5 bases, and 9 bases lay outside the gene matches. This CDR3 has 15 amino acids. CDR3 region: CASSGADRGTQPQHF. The CDR3 nucleotides read TGTGCCAGCAGTGGGGCCGACAGGGGAACTCAGCCCCAGCATTTT.

The rearrangement links TRBV4-1 to TRBJ1-5; 9 positions match TRBD1. Germline V gene lookup returns CDR1 MGHRA and CDR2 YSYEKL. This CDR3 is built from 16 residues. Unmatched junction bases numbered 10, after V lost 4 bases and J lost 6 bases. CDR3: CASSPQDRGYTQPQHF. The CDR3 nucleotides are TGCGCCAGCAGCCCCCAAGACAGGGGGTATACTCAGCCCCAGCATTTT.

V usage is TRBV4-3 and J usage is TRBJ1-2, with unresolved D. The CDR3 extends over 15 amino acids. V shed 4 bases and J shed 5 bases, with 17 bases lying between them. Germline assignment: CDR1 LGHNA and CDR2 YSLEER. CDR3 sequence: CASSLSWAEVYGYTF. The CDR3 DNA reads as TGCGCCAGCAGCCTGAGCTGGGCAGAAGTGTATGGCTACACCTTC.

V gene TRBV5-1 combines with J gene TRBJ1-3; weak D call: TRBD1 (5 bases). The CDR3 runs 14 residues. Between the trimmed V and J ends, which lost 5 bases and 0 bases, there was a span of 9 bases. CDR1 is SGHRS, CDR2 YFSETQ, per germline. The CDR3: CASRRTSSGNTIYF. In DNA, the CDR3 is TGCGCCAGCAGGAGGACATCCTCTGGAAACACCATATATTTT.

This sequence joins TRBV29-1 and TRBJ1-1; D not resolved. V was trimmed by 2 bases and J by 5 bases, leaving 15 bases between them. The CDR3 is made up of 14 amino acids. Germline V CDR1 and CDR2: SQVTM, ANQGSEA. The DNA for the CDR3 is TGCAGCGTTGAATTCCTAGAGGCGTCGACTGAAGCTTTCTTT. It codes for CSVEFLEASTEAFF. The whole variable domain, filled in from reference TRBV29-1 and TRBJ1-1, reads SAVISQKPSRDICQRGTSLTIQCQVDSQVTMMFWYRQQPGQSLTLIATANQGSEATYESGFVIDKFPISRPNLTFSTLTVSNMSPEDSSIYLCSVEFLEASTEAFFGQGTRLTVV.

This rearrangement joins TRBV30 to TRBJ2-3; D might be TRBD2 (6 bases). Trimming left V 4 bases short and J 8 bases short, with 13 bases between. Per germline, CDR1 GTSNPN and CDR2 SVGIG (reference sequence). The CDR3 loop spans 12 amino acids. In nucleotides, the CDR3 is TGTGCCTGGAATGGGGGAGCGGGTACGCAGTATTTT. This translates into CAWNGGAGTQYF.

The chain employs TRBV11-2 and TRBJ1-2, with a possible D match to TRBD1 (5 bases). Germline CDR1 is SGHAT and CDR2 is FQNNGV. Deletions cut 8 bases from V and 8 bases from J, with 21 bases between. This CDR3 comprises 14 residues. CDR3 DNA sequence: TGTGCCAGCGGACTAAGAGGGGCGCGTGAAGGCTACACCTTC. Translating gives CASGLRGAREGYTF.

The chain carries TRBV4-1 and TRBJ2-5, with D possibly TRBD1 on 6 matching bases. This CDR3 has 16 amino acids. From germline, CDR1 is MGHRA and CDR2 YSYEKL. V lost 1 base, J lost 2 bases, and 14 bases lay in between. The chain's CDR3 is CASSQVSGGQQETQYF. The DNA for the CDR3 is TGCGCCAGCAGCCAAGTATCCGGCGGACAGCAAGAGACCCAGTACTTC.

This clone was seen a single time. The CDR3 sequence is CASSLVGGAGNTIYF. The CDR3 coding sequence is TGCGCCAGCAGCTTGGTAGGGGGCGCAGGAAACACCATATATTTT. This chain links TRBV5-1 with TRBJ1-3; 7 bases are shared with TRBD1. CDR3 length: 15 residues. Germline V lookup: CDR1 SGHRS, CDR2 YFSETQ. V lost 0 bases, J lost 4 bases, and 4 bases stayed unmatched.

V is TRBV7-8 and J is TRBJ2-3, with D hard to call. Trimming removed 1 base at V and 2 bases at J, with 10 bases between. Germline lookup yields CDR1 SGHVS and CDR2 FQNEAQ. This CDR3 is 15 amino acids long. As DNA, the CDR3 is TGTGCCAGCAGCTTAGGGTCCGGGTTCACAGATACGCAGTATTTT. It encodes CASSLGSGFTDTQYF.

V is TRBV11-2 and J is TRBJ1-2, with 9 bases identical to TRBD1. There are 14 residues in the CDR3. The V gene's germline CDR1 is SGHAT and CDR2 FQNNGV. Trimming at V came to 4 bases and at J to 8 bases, leaving 8 bases not matched to a gene. CDR3 sequence: CASSSDRGIRGYTF. The CDR3 DNA reads as TGTGCCAGCAGCTCGGACAGGGGAATAAGGGGCTACACCTTC. Full variable domain (remainder filled in from reference TRBV11-2 and TRBJ1-2): EAGVAQSPRYKIIEKRQSVAFWCNPISGHATLYWYQQILGQGPKLLIQFQNNGVVDDSQLPKDRFSAERLKGVDSTLKIQPAKLEDSAVYLCASSSDRGIRGYTFGSGTRLTVV.